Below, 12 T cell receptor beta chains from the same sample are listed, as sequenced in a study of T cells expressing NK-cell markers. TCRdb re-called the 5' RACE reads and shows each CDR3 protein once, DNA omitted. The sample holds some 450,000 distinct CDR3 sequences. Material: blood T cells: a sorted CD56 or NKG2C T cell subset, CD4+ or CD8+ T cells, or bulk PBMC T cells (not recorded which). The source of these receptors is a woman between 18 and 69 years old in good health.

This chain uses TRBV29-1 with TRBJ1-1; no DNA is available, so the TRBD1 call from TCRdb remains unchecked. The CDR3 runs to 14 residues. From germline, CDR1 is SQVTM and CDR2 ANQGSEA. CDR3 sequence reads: CSVDWDREGSEAFF.

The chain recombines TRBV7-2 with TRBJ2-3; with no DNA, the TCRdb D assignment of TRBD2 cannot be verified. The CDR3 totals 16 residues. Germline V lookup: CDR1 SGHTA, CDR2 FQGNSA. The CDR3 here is CASSLWGGSPTDTQYF.

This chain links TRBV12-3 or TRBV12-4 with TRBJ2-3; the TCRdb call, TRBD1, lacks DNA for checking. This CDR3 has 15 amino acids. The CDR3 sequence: CASSQLGTRGDTQYF.

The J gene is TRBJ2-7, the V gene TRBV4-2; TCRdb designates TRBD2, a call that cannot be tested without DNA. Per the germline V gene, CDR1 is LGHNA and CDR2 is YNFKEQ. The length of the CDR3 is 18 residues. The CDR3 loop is CASSQAGTSGRASYEQYF.

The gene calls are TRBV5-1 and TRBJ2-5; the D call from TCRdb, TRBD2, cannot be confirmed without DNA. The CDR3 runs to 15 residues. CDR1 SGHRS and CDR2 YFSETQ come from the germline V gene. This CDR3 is CASSLEASSSETQYF. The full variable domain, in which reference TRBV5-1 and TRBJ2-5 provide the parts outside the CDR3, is KAGVTQTPRYLIKTRGQQVTLSCSPISGHRSVSWYQQTPGQGLQFLFEYFSETQRNKGNFPGRFSGRQFSNSRSEMNVSTLELGDSALYLCASSLEASSSETQYFGPGTRLLVL.

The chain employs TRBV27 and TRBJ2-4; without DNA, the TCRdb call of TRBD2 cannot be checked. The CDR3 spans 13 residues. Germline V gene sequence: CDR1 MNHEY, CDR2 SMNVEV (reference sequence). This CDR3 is CASSLLGRNIQYF.

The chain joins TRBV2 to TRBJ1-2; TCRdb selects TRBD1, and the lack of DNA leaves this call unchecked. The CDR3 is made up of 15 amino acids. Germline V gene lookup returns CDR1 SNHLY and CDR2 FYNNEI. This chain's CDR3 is CASSVGQGAKYGYTF. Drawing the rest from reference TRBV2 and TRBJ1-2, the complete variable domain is EPEVTQTPSHQVTQMGQEVILRCVPISNHLYFYWYRQILGQKVEFLVSFYNNEISEKSEIFDDQFSVERPDGSNFTLKIRSTKLEDSAMYFCASSVGQGAKYGYTFGSGTRLTVV.

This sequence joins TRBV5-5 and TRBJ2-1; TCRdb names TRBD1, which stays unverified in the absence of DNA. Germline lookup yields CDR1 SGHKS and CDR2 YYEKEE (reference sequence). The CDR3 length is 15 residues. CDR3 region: CASSGQGSSYNEQFF.

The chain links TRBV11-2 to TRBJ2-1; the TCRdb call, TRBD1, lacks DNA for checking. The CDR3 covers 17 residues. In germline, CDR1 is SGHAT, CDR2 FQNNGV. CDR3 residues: CASSFLSVPNSYNEQFF.

The CDR3 here is CASSQRDSFRETQYF. The chain uses TRBV23-1 and TRBJ2-5; absent DNA, TCRdb's TRBD2 call cannot be checked. TRBV23-1 is an ORF for which the function is uncertain. The CDR3 consists of 15 residues.

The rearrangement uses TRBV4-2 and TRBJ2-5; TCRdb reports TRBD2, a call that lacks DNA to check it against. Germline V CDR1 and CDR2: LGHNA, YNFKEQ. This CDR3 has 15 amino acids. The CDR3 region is CASSPSGGYQETQYF.

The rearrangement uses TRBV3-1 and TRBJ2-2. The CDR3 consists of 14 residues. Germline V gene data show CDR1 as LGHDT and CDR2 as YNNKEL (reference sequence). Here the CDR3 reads CASTHGPDTGELFF.